These T cell receptor beta chains were read from a single sample in a study of blood T cells in healthy people across ages. Each CDR3 protein is one row after TCRdb ran MiXCR on the 5' RACE reads. The table shows some 1.8 million distinct CDR3 sequences, with approximately 39% occurring only once. Sequenced input: blood. All receptors come from a human donor in good health. Both conserved end residues are part of each CDR3. Fields, in order: J gene, V gene, CDR3 protein.

-	TRBV7-9	CASSAEGEQYF
TRBJ1-5	TRBV7-9	CASSLGGTQHF
TRBJ1-1	TRBV12-3/TRBV12-4	CASSLDRRAFF
TRBJ2-1	TRBV7-6	CASSLAPGTRADNEQFF
-	TRBV6-1	CASSPSPAWDEQYF
TRBJ2-5	TRBV12-3/TRBV12-4	CASSTSPYQETQYF
TRBJ1-1	TRBV5-1	CASSLKTGGEAEAFF
TRBJ1-4	TRBV7-3	CASSRTGGRLEKLFF
TRBJ1-5	TRBV12-3/TRBV12-4	CASSTRQGKDQPQHF
TRBJ2-7	TRBV7-2	CASSLTGLGTGSISYEQYF
TRBJ2-7	TRBV6-5	CATESGYEQYF
TRBJ2-2	TRBV4-2	CASSGGPNTGELFF
TRBJ2-5	TRBV7-2	CASSLLVGGETQYF
TRBJ2-1	TRBV21-1	CASTRGLYYNEQFF
TRBJ1-2	TRBV12-3/TRBV12-4	CASSNGLGWPPGGYTF
TRBJ1-2	TRBV6-5	CASSSRPGEGYTF
TRBJ1-1	TRBV6-1	CASSDPGGPRETEAFF
TRBJ2-1	TRBV29-1	CSVEGGGQTYNEQFF
TRBJ2-7	TRBV28	CASSSGGPSYEQYF
TRBJ2-1	TRBV24-1	CATSDHRGQGYNEQFF
TRBJ2-7	TRBV10-3	CAISRTSGQYF
TRBJ2-1	TRBV4-1	CASSHQPVYNEQFF
TRBJ1-5	TRBV21-1	CASSKDGSSSDQPQHF
TRBJ2-1	TRBV7-2	CASSRTGTQSGEQFF
TRBJ2-1	TRBV12-3/TRBV12-4	CASSRRQAGWDEQFF
TRBJ2-5	TRBV20-1	CSASLRQTTEQYF
TRBJ2-5	TRBV24-1	CATSDLGDRGSWGETQYF
TRBJ1-2	TRBV12-3/TRBV12-4	CASCPSPANYGYTF
TRBJ2-5	TRBV7-2	CASSLGLAGEQETQYF
TRBJ2-1	TRBV20-1	CSARPTRGGDRYNEQFF
TRBJ2-2	TRBV29-1	CSVESGGELFF
TRBJ2-1	TRBV7-8	CASSAARVVNSYNEQFF
TRBJ2-1	TRBV7-2	CASSPEAGFTYNEQFF
TRBJ2-6	TRBV20-1	CSARVPGNAGANVLTF
TRBJ2-4	TRBV11-2	CASSPRGTIAKNIQYF
TRBJ2-7	TRBV14	CASSLLEGGIYEQYF
TRBJ1-1	TRBV6-5	CASSGFMNTEAFF
TRBJ2-7	TRBV27	CASSFSGVSDYEQYF
TRBJ2-3	TRBV9	CASSTPGLAGGSTDTQYF
TRBJ1-3	TRBV7-8	CASSWDRTPIYF
TRBJ1-1	TRBV11-1	CASSSNPGNTEAFF
TRBJ2-5	TRBV12-3/TRBV12-4	CASSLRTYQETQYF
TRBJ2-3	TRBV9	CASSDGLAGGPDTQYF
TRBJ2-1	TRBV9	CASSVDSGGTPSNNEQFF
TRBJ2-3	TRBV7-2	CASSLQIRNTQYF
TRBJ2-7	TRBV7-3	CASSLGYGGPYEQYF
TRBJ1-5	TRBV7-2	CASSFRTGGDQPQHF
TRBJ2-2	TRBV2	CASSVRLAYGELFF
TRBJ2-5	TRBV9	CASSATRAAGEQETQYF
TRBJ2-5	TRBV5-1	CASSYRDRAKETQYF